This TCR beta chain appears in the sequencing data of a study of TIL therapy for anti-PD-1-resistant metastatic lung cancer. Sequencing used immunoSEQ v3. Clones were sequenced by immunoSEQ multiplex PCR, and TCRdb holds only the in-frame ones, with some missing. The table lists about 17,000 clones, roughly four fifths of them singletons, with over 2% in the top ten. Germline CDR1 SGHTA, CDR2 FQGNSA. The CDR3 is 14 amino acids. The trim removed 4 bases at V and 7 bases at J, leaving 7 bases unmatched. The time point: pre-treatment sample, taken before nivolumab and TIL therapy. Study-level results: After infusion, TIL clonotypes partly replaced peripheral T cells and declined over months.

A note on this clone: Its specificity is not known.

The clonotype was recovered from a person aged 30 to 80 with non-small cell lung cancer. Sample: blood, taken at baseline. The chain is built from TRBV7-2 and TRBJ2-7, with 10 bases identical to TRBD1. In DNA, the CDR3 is TGTGCCAGCAGCTCACCGGACAGGGGGGGTGAGCAGTACTTC. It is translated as CASSSPDRGGEQYF.